The entry below describes one T cell receptor (beta chain). This record comes from a study of T cell repertoires in cytomegalovirus infection. Overall study context: CMV infection together with matching HLA type was indicated by public TCR beta signatures.

The germline V gene encodes CDR1 SEHNR and CDR2 FQNEAQ (reference sequence). Between the trimmed V and J ends, which lost 2 bases and 7 bases, there was a span of 17 bases. This CDR3 region has 15 residues. TCRdb recomputed calls from the reads with MiXCR, one row per CDR3 protein. The sample includes 300,000 or so distinct CDR3 sequences, under 30% of them seen just once. The sequence was obtained from a human donor in good health (CMV status not recorded). Some clones in this sample may be carry-over from other donors' samples. The rearrangement uses TRBV7-9 and TRBJ1-2; the D gene is possibly TRBD1 (6 bases). The sample comprised PBMCs. The CDR3 nucleotides are TGTGCCAGCAGCTTATCAAGGGGGGACCGACGTGGCTACACCTTC. Translated: CASSLSRGDRRGYTF.